The rows below give T cell receptor beta chains drawn from one sample of a study of blood T cell repertoires in COVID-19. The table came from immunoSEQ multiplex PCR; TCRdb's copy has only in-frame clones and leaves some out. The sample consists of 200,000 to 300,000 clones, 85% to 90% of them appearing once. Sequencing was performed on PBMCs or T cells enriched from blood (not recorded which). The receptors shown here come from a woman in her twenties or thirties who had recovered from COVID-19. CDR3s include the opening cysteine and the closing phenylalanine or tryptophan. A D gene is named only where the DNA matches it firmly. Only some rows state a clone size, as once, few, many or a class for expanded clones.

CDR3	DNA	V	D	J	size
CASSLGTSAAYEQYF	TGTGCCAGCAGCTTGGGTACTAGCGCTGCCTACGAGCAGTACTTC	TRBV5-6	TRBD2	TRBJ2-7	-
CASSLGGSYGYTF	TGTGCCAGCAGTCTCGGGGGAAGCTATGGCTACACCTTC	TRBV27	-	TRBJ1-2	-
CASSFGLAGASYEQYF	TGTGCCAGCAGCTTCGGACTAGCGGGCGCCTCCTACGAGCAGTACTTC	TRBV28	TRBD2	TRBJ2-7	once
CASSNRHKGQPQHF	TGTGCCAGTAGTAATAGACATAAAGGTCAGCCCCAGCATTTT	TRBV19	-	TRBJ1-5	-
CASSLDRVANQPQHF	TGTGCCAGCAGTTTAGACAGGGTGGCAAATCAGCCCCAGCATTTT	TRBV28	TRBD1	TRBJ1-5	-
CASSSSLRGYGYTF	TGTGCCAGCAGTTCCTCGTTGAGAGGCTATGGCTACACCTTC	TRBV28	-	TRBJ1-2	-
CASSVTATGAPNYGYTF	TGTGCCAGCAGCGTAACTGCCACAGGGGCGCCTAACTATGGCTACACCTTC	TRBV9	TRBD1	TRBJ1-2	-
CASSQQTGGPDGYTF	TGTGCCAGCAGCCAGCAGACGGGAGGGCCGGATGGCTACACCTTC	TRBV4-2	-	TRBJ1-2	-
CASSSPGLNTEAFF	TGTGCCAGCAGTTCGCCAGGCCTGAACACTGAAGCTTTCTTT	TRBV28	-	TRBJ1-1	-
CASSWGLAGVNEQFF	TGTGCCAGCAGCTGGGGACTAGCGGGAGTCAATGAGCAGTTCTTC	TRBV3-1/TRBV3-2	TRBD2	TRBJ2-1	-
CASSQQGFDYGYTF	TGCGCCAGCAGCCAACAGGGGTTTGACTATGGCTACACCTTC	TRBV4-1	-	TRBJ1-2	once
CASSQGVGLSGLTGELFF	TGCGCCAGCAGCCAAGGGGTGGGGCTTAGCGGCCTCACCGGGGAGCTGTTTTTT	TRBV4-3	-	TRBJ2-2	-
CSVARDSAYNEQFF	TGCAGCGTCGCGAGGGACAGTGCCTACAATGAGCAGTTCTTC	TRBV29-1	TRBD1	TRBJ2-1	-
CASSAREGVEQFF	TGTGCCAGCTCTGCCCGCGAGGGGGTTGAGCAGTTCTTC	TRBV4-2	-	TRBJ2-1	-
CASSKSFRRGGELFF	TGTGCCAGCAGCAAAAGCTTTCGGAGGGGCGGGGAGCTGTTTTTT	TRBV7-2	-	TRBJ2-2	-
CSVSRGLTEAFF	TGCAGCGTTTCCCGGGGGTTAACTGAAGCTTTCTTT	TRBV29-1	-	TRBJ1-1	once
CASEHSGDSYEQYF	TGTGCCAGCGAACATAGCGGGGACTCCTACGAGCAGTACTTC	TRBV28	TRBD2	TRBJ2-7	-
CASIAGQGNTEAFF	TGTGCCAGCATTGCAGGACAGGGGAACACTGAAGCTTTCTTT	TRBV27	TRBD1	TRBJ1-1	once
CASSPNRGRGSYNEQFF	TGTGCCAGCAGCCCAAACAGGGGGCGGGGTTCCTACAATGAGCAGTTCTTC	TRBV7-8	TRBD1	TRBJ2-1	few
CATSKTSGLGGRNEQFF	TGTGCCACCAGTAAGACTAGCGGGCTAGGTGGTAGGAATGAGCAGTTCTTC	TRBV15	TRBD2	TRBJ2-1	-
CASSSTGVGTEAFF	TGTGCCAGTAGTAGCACAGGGGTGGGAACTGAAGCTTTCTTT	TRBV19	TRBD1	TRBJ1-1	-
CASSLATLGQGPYNEQFF	TGTGCCAGCAGCTTAGCTACCTTGGGACAGGGTCCCTACAATGAGCAGTTCTTC	TRBV7-8	TRBD1	TRBJ2-1	-
CASSPAGGLAGSSYEQYF	TGCGCCAGCAGTCCCGCGGGTGGACTAGCGGGGTCTTCCTACGAGCAGTACTTC	TRBV4-3	TRBD2	TRBJ2-7	-
CASSHPDRYQPQHF	TGCGCCAGCAGCCACCCCGACAGGTATCAGCCCCAGCATTTT	TRBV4-3	-	TRBJ1-5	once
CASSYSRRGNTIYF	TGTGCCAGCAGTTACTCCCGGAGGGGAAACACCATATATTTT	TRBV6-5	-	TRBJ1-3	-
CASSSRIRNTIYF	TGTGCCAGCAGTTCCAGGATCCGGAACACCATATATTTT	TRBV27	-	TRBJ1-3	-
CASRPAAAKYGYTF	TGTGCCAGCAGACCCGCGGCGGCAAAATATGGCTACACCTTC	TRBV7-2	-	TRBJ1-2	once
CASSLWQGTMNTEAFF	TGTGCCAGCAGTTTGTGGCAGGGGACCATGAACACTGAAGCTTTCTTT	TRBV28	-	TRBJ1-1	-
CASRWNTEAFF	TGTGCCAGCCGGTGGAACACTGAAGCTTTCTTT	TRBV27	-	TRBJ1-1	-
CASSPGLSGNIQYF	TGTGCCAGCAGCCCAGGACTAAGTGGGAACATTCAGTACTTC	TRBV5-4	-	TRBJ2-4	-
CAWSVSGSGDTQYF	TGTGCCTGGAGTGTATCGGGGTCAGGAGATACGCAGTATTTT	TRBV30	-	TRBJ2-3	-
CASSWTGLGEQFF	TGTGCCAGCAGTTGGACAGGGTTGGGCGAGCAGTTCTTC	TRBV27	TRBD1	TRBJ2-1	once
CASTKDPGTSREQYF	TGCGCCAGCACTAAAGACCCCGGGACTAGTCGCGAGCAGTACTTC	TRBV4-1	TRBD2	TRBJ2-7	-
CASSARDFYNEQFF	TGTGCCAGCAGCGCCCGGGACTTCTACAATGAGCAGTTCTTC	TRBV2	-	TRBJ2-1	once
CASSLGWQGKGDTQYF	TGTGCCAGCAGCTTAGGGTGGCAGGGTAAAGGCGATACGCAGTATTTT	TRBV11-2	-	TRBJ2-3	-
CSVRPGTSGYEQYF	TGCAGCGTGCGACCAGGGACTAGCGGCTACGAGCAGTACTTC	TRBV29-1	TRBD2	TRBJ2-7	-
CASSLNPSTSGITDTQYF	TGTGCCAGCAGCTTAAACCCTTCAACTAGCGGGATCACAGATACGCAGTATTTT	TRBV7-2	TRBD2	TRBJ2-3	-
CASSLNGGRVNEQFF	TGTGCCAGCAGCTTGAATGGCGGGAGGGTGAATGAGCAGTTCTTC	TRBV11-1	TRBD2	TRBJ2-1	-
CASSFRGSTEAFF	TGTGCCAGCAGCTTCCGGGGAAGCACTGAAGCTTTCTTT	TRBV7-8	-	TRBJ1-1	-
CSVVTGGAGGYTF	TGCAGCGTTGTGACAGGGGGCGCAGGTGGCTACACCTTC	TRBV29-1	TRBD1	TRBJ1-2	-
CASSYGAQGRGETQYF	TGTGCCAGCAGCTACGGTGCCCAGGGGAGGGGAGAGACCCAGTACTTC	TRBV11-2	-	TRBJ2-5	-
CASSYSSSYNEQFF	TGTGCCAGCAGTTATTCGAGCTCCTACAATGAGCAGTTCTTC	TRBV13	-	TRBJ2-1	few
CSAAGQHNEQFF	TGCAGCGCTGCGGGACAGCACAATGAGCAGTTCTTC	TRBV29-1	-	TRBJ2-1	-
CASSNRGGETQYF	TGTGCCAGCAGTAACAGGGGCGGGGAGACCCAGTACTTC	TRBV7-3	TRBD1	TRBJ2-5	once
CATSDRAGEQYF	TGTGCCACCAGTGACAGGGCGGGGGAGCAGTACTTC	TRBV24-1	-	TRBJ2-7	-
CASSSLRDRERGYTF	TGTGCCAGCAGTTCCCTACGGGACAGGGAACGTGGCTACACCTTC	TRBV28	TRBD1	TRBJ1-2	-
CASRQLSGTGKNSPLHF	TGTGCCAGTAGACAACTCTCCGGGACAGGGAAAAATTCACCCCTCCACTTT	TRBV19	TRBD1	TRBJ1-6	once
CASSRTGLSPLHF	TGTGCCAGCAGCCGGACAGGGTTGTCACCCCTCCACTTT	TRBV3-1/TRBV3-2	TRBD1	TRBJ1-6	-
CASNGRLNTEAFF	TGTGCCAGCAACGGCAGGCTGAACACTGAAGCTTTCTTT	TRBV2	-	TRBJ1-1	once
CASRIYGEKLFF	TGTGCCAGCAGGATCTATGGTGAAAAACTGTTTTTT	TRBV2	-	TRBJ1-4	-